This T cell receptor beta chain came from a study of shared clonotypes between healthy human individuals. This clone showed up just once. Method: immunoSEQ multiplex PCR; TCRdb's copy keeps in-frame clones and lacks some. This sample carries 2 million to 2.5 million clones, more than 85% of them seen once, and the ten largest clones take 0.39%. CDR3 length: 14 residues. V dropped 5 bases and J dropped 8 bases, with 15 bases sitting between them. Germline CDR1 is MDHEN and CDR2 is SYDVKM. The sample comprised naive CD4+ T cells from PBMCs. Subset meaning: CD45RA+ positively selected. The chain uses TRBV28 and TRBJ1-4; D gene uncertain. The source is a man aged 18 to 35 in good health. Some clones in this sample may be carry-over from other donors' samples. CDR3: CASSARQINEKLFF. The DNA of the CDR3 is TGTGCCAGCAGTGCGCGTCAGATTAACGAAAAACTGTTTTTT.